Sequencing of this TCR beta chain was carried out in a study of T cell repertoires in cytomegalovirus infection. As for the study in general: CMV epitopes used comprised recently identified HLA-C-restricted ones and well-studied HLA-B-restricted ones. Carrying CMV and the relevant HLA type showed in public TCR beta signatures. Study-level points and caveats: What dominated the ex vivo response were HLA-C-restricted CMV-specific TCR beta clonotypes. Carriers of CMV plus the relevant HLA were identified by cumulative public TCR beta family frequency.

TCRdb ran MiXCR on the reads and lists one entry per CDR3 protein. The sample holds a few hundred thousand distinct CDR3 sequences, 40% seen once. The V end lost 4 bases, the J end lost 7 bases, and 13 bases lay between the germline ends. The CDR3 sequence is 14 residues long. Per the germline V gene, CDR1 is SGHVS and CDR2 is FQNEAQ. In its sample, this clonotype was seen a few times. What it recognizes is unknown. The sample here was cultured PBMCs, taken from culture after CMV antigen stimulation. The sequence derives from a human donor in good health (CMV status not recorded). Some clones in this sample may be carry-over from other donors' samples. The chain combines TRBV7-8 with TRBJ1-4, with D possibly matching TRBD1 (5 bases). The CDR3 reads CASSSLRGVEKLFF. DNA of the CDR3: TGTGCCAGCAGCTCGCTACGAGGGGTTGAAAAACTGTTTTTT. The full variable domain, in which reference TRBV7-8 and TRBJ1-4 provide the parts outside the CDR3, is GAGVSQSPRYKVAKRGQDVALRCDPISGHVSLFWYQQALGQGPEFLTYFQNEAQLDKSGLPSDRFFAERPEGSVSTLKIQRTQQEDSAVYLCASSSLRGVEKLFFGSGTQLSVL.